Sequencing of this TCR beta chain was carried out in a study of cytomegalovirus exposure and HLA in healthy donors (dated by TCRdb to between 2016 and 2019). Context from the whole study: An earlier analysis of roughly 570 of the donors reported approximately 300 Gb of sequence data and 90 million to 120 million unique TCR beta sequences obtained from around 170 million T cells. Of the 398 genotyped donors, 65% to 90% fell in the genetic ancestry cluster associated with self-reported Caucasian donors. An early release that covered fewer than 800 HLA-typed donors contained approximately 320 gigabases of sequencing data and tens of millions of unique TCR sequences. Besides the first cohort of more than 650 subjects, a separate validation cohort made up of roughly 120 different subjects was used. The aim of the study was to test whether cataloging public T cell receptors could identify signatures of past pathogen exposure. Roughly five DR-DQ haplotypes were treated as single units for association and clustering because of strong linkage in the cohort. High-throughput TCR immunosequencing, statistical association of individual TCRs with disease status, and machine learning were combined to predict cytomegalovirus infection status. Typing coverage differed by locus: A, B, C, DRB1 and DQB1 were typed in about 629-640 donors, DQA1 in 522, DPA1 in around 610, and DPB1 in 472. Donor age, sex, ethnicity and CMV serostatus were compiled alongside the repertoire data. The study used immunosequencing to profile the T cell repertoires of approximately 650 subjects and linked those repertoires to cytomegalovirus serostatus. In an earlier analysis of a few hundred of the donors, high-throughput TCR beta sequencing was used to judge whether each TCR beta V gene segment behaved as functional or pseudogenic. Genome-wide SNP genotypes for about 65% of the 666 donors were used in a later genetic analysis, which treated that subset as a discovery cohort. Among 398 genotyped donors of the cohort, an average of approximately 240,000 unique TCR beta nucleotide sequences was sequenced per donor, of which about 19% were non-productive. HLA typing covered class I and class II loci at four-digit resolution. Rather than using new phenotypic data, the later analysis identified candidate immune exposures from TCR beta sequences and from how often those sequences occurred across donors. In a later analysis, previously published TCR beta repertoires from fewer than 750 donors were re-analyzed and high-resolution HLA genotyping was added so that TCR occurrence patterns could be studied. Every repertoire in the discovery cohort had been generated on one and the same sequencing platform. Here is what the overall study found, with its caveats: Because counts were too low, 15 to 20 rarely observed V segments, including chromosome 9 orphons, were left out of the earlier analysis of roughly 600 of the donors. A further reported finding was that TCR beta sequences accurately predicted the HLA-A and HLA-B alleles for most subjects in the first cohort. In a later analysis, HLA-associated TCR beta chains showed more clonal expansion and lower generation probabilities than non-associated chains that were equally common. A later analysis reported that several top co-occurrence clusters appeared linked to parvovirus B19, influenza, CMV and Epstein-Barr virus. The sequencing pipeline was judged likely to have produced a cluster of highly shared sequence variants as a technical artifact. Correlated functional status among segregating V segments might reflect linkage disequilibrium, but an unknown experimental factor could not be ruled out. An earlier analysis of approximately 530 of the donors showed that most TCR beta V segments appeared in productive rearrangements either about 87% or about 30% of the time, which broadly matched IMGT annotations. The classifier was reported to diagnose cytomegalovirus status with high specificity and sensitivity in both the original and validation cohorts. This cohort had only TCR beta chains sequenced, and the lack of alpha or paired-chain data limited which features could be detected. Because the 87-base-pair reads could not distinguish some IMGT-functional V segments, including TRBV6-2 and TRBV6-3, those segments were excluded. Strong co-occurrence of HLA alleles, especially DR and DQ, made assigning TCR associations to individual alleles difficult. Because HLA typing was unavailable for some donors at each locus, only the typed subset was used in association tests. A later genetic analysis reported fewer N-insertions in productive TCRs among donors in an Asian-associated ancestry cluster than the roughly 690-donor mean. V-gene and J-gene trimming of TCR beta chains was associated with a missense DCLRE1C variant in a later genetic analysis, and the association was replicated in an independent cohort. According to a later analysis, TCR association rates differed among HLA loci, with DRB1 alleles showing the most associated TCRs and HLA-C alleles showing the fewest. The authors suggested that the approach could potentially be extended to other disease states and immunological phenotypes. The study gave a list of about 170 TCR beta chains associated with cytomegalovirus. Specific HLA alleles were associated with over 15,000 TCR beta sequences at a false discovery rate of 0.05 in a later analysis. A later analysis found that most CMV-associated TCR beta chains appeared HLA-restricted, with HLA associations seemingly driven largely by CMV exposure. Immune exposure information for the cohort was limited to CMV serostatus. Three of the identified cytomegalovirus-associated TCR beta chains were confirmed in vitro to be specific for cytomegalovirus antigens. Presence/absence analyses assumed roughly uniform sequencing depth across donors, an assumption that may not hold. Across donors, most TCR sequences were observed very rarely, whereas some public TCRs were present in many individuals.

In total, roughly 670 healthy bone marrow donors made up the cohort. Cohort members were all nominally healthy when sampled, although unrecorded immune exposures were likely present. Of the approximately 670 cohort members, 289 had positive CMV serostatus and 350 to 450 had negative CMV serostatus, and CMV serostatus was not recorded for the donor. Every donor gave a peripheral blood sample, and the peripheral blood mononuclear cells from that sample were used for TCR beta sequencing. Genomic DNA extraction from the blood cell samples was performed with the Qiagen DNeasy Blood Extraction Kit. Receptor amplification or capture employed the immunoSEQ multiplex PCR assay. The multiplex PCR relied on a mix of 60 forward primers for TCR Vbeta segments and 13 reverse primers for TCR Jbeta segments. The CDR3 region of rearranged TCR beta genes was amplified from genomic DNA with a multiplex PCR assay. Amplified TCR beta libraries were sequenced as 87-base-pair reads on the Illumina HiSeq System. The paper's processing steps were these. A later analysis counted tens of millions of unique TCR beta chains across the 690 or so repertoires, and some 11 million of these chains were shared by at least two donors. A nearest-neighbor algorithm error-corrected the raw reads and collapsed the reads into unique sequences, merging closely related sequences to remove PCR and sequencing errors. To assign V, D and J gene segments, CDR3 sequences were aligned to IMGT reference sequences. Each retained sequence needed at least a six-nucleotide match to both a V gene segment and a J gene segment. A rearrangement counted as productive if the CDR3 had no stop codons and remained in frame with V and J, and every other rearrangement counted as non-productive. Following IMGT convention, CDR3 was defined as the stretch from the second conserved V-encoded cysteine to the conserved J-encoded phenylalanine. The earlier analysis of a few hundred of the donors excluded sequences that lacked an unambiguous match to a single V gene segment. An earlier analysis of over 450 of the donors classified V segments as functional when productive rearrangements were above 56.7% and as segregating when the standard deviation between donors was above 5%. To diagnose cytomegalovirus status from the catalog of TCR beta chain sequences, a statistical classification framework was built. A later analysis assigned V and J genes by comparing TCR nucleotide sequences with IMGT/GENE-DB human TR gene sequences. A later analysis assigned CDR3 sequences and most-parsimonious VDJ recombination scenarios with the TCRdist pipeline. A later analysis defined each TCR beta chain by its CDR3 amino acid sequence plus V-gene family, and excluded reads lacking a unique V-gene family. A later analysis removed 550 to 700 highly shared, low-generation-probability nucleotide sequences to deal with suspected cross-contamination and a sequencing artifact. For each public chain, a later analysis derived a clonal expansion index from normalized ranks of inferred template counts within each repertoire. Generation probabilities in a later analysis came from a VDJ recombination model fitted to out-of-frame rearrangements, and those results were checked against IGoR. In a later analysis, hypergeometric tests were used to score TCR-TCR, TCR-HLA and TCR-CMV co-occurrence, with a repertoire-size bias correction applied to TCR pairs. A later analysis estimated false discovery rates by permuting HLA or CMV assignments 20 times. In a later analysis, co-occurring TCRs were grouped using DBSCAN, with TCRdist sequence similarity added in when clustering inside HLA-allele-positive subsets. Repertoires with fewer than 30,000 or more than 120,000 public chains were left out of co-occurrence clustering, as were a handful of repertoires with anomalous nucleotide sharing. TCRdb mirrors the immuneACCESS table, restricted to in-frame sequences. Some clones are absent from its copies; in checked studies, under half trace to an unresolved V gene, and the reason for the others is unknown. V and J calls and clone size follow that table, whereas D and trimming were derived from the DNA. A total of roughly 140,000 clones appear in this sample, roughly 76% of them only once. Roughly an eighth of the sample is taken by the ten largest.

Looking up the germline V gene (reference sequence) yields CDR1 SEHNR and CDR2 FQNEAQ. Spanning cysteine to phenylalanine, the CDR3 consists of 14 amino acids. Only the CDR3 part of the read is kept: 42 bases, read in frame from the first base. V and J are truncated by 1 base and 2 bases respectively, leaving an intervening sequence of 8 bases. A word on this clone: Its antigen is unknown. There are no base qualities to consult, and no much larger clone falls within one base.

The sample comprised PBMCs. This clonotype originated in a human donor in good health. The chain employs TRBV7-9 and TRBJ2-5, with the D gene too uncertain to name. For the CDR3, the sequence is CASSLGHGQETQYF. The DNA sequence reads TGTGCCAGCAGCTTAGGACACGGACAAGAGACCCAGTACTTC.